One sample yielded the 6 T cell receptor beta chains listed below, sequenced in a study of blood T cell repertoires in COVID-19. The protocol was immunoSEQ multiplex PCR, while the TCRdb copy is restricted to in-frame clones and leaves out a portion. The sample lists 120,000 or so clones; about 90% were seen once. The sequencing sample was made of peripheral blood. These receptors all stem from a woman aged 65 to 85 with acute or convalescent COVID-19.

This chain links TRBV24-1 with TRBJ2-3; possible D gene TRBD2, 5 bases. Trimming took 0 bases from V and 7 from J, leaving 10 bases between them. The CDR3 is 14 residues long. Germline V CDR1 and CDR2: KGHDR, SFDVKD. The CDR3 loop reads CATSDLGLKYTQYF. CDR3 DNA: TGTGCCACCAGTGATTTGGGACTGAAATATACGCAGTATTTT.

The chain employs TRBV27 and TRBJ1-2, with D perhaps matching TRBD1 (5 bases). This CDR3 contains 12 residues. The V gene's germline CDR1 is MNHEY and CDR2 SMNVEV (reference sequence). The V and J ends lost 8 bases and 6 bases respectively, with 13 bases between them. CDR3 in amino acids: CASSRGGNGYTF. The CDR3 DNA follows: TGTGCCAGCTCCCGGGGGGGGAATGGCTACACCTTC.

The chain is built from TRBV3-1 (or the pseudogene TRBV3-2) and TRBJ1-2; D unclear. This CDR3 is 12 amino acids long. Germline loops: CDR1 LGHDT, CDR2 YNNKEL (reference sequence). With 1 base removed from V and 8 bases from J, the gap between germline ends came to 8 bases. CDR3: CASSQAHRGYTF. CDR3 nucleotide sequence: TGTGCCAGCAGCCAAGCTCATCGGGGCTACACCTTC.

The CDR3 here is CASSLEGGWNTEAFF. The CDR3 DNA reads TGTGCCAGCAGCTTAGAGGGAGGGTGGAACACTGAAGCTTTCTTT. The gene calls are TRBV11-3 and TRBJ1-1; no clear D. The CDR3 is made up of 15 amino acids. Germline-derived CDR1 and CDR2 are SGHNT and YENEEA. Trimming pared 0 bases from V and 1 base from J, leaving 9 bases between.

This sequence joins TRBV7-9 and TRBJ2-7; TRBD1 agrees at 9 bases. Germline lookup yields CDR1 SEHNR and CDR2 FQNEAQ (reference sequence). The CDR3 consists of 16 residues. With V trimmed by 3 bases and J by 6 bases, 12 bases remained unmatched. CDR3 bases: TGTGCCAGCAGCTTTTTATTCGGGACAGGGCGTTGCGAGCAGTACTTC. It specifies CASSFLFGTGRCEQYF.

V gene TRBV2 combines with J gene TRBJ1-2; D uncertain. Germline CDR1 SNHLY, CDR2 FYNNEI. Trimming took 6 bases from V and 8 from J, leaving 16 bases between them. This CDR3 has 13 amino acids. Here the CDR3 reads CASSVLRTGGYTF. The CDR3 DNA follows: TGTGCCAGCAGCGTACTCAGGACGGGGGGCTACACCTTC. The full variable domain, completed using reference TRBV2 and TRBJ1-2, is EPEVTQTPSHQVTQMGQEVILRCVPISNHLYFYWYRQILGQKVEFLVSFYNNEISEKSEIFDDQFSVERPDGSNFTLKIRSTKLEDSAMYFCASSVLRTGGYTFGSGTRLTVV.